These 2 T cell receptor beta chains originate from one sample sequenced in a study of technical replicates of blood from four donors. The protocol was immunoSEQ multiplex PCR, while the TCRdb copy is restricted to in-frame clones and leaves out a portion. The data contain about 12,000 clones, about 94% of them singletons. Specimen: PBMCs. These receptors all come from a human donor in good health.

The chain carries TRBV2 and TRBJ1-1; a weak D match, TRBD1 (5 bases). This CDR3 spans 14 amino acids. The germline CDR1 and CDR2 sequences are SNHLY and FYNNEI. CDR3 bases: TGTGCGGCTCGGGGGGTCGGAGTGGACACTGAAGCTTTCTTT. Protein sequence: CAARGVGVDTEAFF.

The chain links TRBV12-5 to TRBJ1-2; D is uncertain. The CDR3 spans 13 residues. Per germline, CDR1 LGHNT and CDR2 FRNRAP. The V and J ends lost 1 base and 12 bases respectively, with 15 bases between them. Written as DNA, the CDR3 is TGTGCTAGTGGTTTGGGGGTTGGGCAGACACACACCTTC. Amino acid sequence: CASGLGVGQTHTF. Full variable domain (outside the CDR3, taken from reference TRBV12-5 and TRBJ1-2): DARVTQTPRHKVTEMGQEVTMRCQPILGHNTVFWYRQTMMQGLELLAYFRNRAPLDDSGMPKDRFSAEMPDATLATLKIQPSEPRDSAVYFCASGLGVGQTHTFGSGTRLTVV.